The 15 T cell receptor beta chains given below trace back to one sample, sequenced in a study of cytomegalovirus exposure and HLA in healthy donors. Using immunoSEQ multiplex PCR, the repertoire was profiled, and TCRdb retains in-frame clones only, with some absent. Of just over 65,000 clones in the sample, 97% are singletons; the top ten hold about 1.6%. Sequencing input: PBMCs. These TCRs come from a woman aged 18-35 years in good health and CMV-seropositive.

CDR3 sequence: CASRREQDNEQFF. The DNA for the CDR3 is TGTGCCAGCAGGCGGGAACAGGACAATGAGCAGTTCTTC. This sequence joins TRBV11-2 and TRBJ2-1; tentative D call: TRBD2 (6 bases). Germline CDR1 reads SGHAT; CDR2 reads FQNNGV. V was shortened by 6 bases and J by 5 bases, with 11 bases between the two germline ends. There are 13 residues in the CDR3.

J is TRBJ1-1 and V is TRBV19; D remains unclear. The CDR3 runs 12 residues. The ends were cut back, 10 bases at V and 6 bases at J, with 15 bases in the middle. CDR1 LNHDA and CDR2 SQIVND come from the germline V gene (reference sequence). CDR3 amino acids: CATRRFDAEAFF. The DNA for the CDR3 is TGTGCCACTCGGAGGTTTGACGCTGAAGCTTTCTTT.

V usage is TRBV21-1 and J usage is TRBJ2-7; the table's D gene call, TRBD1, was not cross checked with the DNA. TRBV21-1 is a recognized pseudogene. CDR3 size: 12 residues. The DNA for the CDR3 is TGTGCCAGCCTTGACAGGGCCTACGAGCAGTACTTC. This encodes CASLDRAYEQYF.

The genes are TRBV6-5 and TRBJ1-5; D may be TRBD1 (6 bases). V lost 6 bases and J lost 0, with 12 bases in between. Per the germline V gene, CDR1 is MNHEY and CDR2 is SVGAGI. CDR3 length: 15 amino acids. CDR3 coding DNA: TGTGCCAGCAGACCGACAGGAGATAGCAATCAGCCCCAGCATTTT. As protein: CASRPTGDSNQPQHF.

The V and J genes are TRBV25-1 and TRBJ1-1, with TRBD1 matching over 7 bases. V lost 3 bases and J lost 4; bases outside the gene matches: 5. CDR1 MGHDK and CDR2 SYGVNS come from the germline V gene. The CDR3 totals 14 residues. CDR3 nucleotide sequence: TGTGCCAGCAGTGAGAGGTGGGACAGCACTGAAGCTTTCTTT. Translating it yields CASSERWDSTEAFF.

The chain uses TRBV6-1 and TRBJ1-1; TRBD1 is a possible D gene (5 bases). CDR1 and CDR2 (germline): MNHNS, SASEGT. V lost 3 bases and J lost 1, with 9 bases in between. The CDR3 consists of 14 residues. The CDR3 DNA reads as TGTGCCAGCAGTGAGGTACAGGCGAACACTGAAGCTTTCTTT. Protein product: CASSEVQANTEAFF.

The V call is TRBV30, the J call TRBJ2-7, with 9 nucleotides matching TRBD1. The ends lost 3 bases at V and 7 bases at J; junction bases unmatched: 10. The CDR3 has 14 residues. Germline V gives CDR1 GTSNPN, CDR2 SVGIG (reference sequence). CDR3 region: CAWRRRDRVWEQYF. As DNA, the CDR3 is TGTGCCTGGAGGCGCCGGGACAGGGTTTGGGAGCAGTACTTC. Full variable domain (rest looked up from reference TRBV30 and TRBJ2-7): SQTIHQWPATLVQPVGSPLSLECTVEGTSNPNLYWYRQAAGRGLQLLFYSVGIGQISSEVPQNLSASRPQDRQFILSSKKLLLSDSGFYLCAWRRRDRVWEQYFGPGTRLTVT.

The V and J genes are TRBV5-6 and TRBJ1-2; TRBD1 matches at 9 bases. CDR1 is SGHDT and CDR2 is YYEEEE in the germline V gene. Losses at the gene ends were 0 bases for V and 7 bases for J; bases not matched to a gene: 7. The CDR3 runs 15 residues. CDR3: CASSLAPGQGTGYTF. The DNA of the CDR3 is TGTGCCAGCAGCTTGGCTCCGGGACAGGGAACTGGCTACACCTTC.

This clone was observed once. V usage is TRBV9 and J usage is TRBJ1-2, with a tentative D call TRBD1 (5 bases). The ends were cut back, 0 bases at V and 8 bases at J, with 11 bases in the middle. This CDR3 contains 13 residues. CDR1 and CDR2 from the germline V gene are SGDLS and YYNGEE. In DNA form, the CDR3 reads TGTGCCAGCAGCGTAGGGGGTCAGGGCGGCTACACCTTC. It translates to CASSVGGQGGYTF.

The rearrangement uses TRBV27 and TRBJ1-4, with unresolved D. Germline V gives CDR1 MNHEY, CDR2 SMNVEV (reference sequence). Trimming left V 1 base short and J 8 bases short, with 11 bases between. The CDR3 is 14 amino acids. The CDR3 nucleotides are TGTGCCAGCAGTTTATTAGCTAGGTGGGAAAAACTGTTTTTT. Protein: CASSLLARWEKLFF. Drawing the rest from reference TRBV27 and TRBJ1-4, the complete variable domain is EAQVTQNPRYLITVTGKKLTVTCSQNMNHEYMSWYRQDPGLGLRQIYYSMNVEVTDKGDVPEGYKVSRKEKRNFPLILESPSPNQTSLYFCASSLLARWEKLFFGSGTQLSVL.

This chain connects TRBV11-2 to TRBJ2-2; 11 nucleotides align to TRBD2. CDR1 and CDR2 (germline): SGHAT, FQNNGV. The V gene end was trimmed by 3 bases and the J gene end by 3 bases; junction bases not matched to a gene: 6. The CDR3 runs to 17 residues. In DNA, the CDR3 is TGTGCCAGCAGCTTCATAGCGGGAGGGCCGGACACCGGGGAGCTGTTTTTT. As protein: CASSFIAGGPDTGELFF.

J is TRBJ2-2 and V is TRBV19; TRBD2 matches at 8 bases. From germline, CDR1 is LNHDA and CDR2 SQIVND (reference sequence). CDR3 length: 14 residues. V trimming: 6 bases; J trimming: 7 bases; junction bases outside the gene matches: 7. CDR3 bases: TGTGCCAGTAGCAAAGCGGGAGTTGTCGGGGAGCTGTTTTTT. It codes for CASSKAGVVGELFF.

DNA for the CDR3: TGTGCCAGCAGCTCCTCGTTCTGGGGGCAAGGAAACACCATATATTTT. This translates into CASSSSFWGQGNTIYF. This chain joins TRBV9 and TRBJ1-3; TRBD1 might be the D (6 bases). The CDR3 sequence is 16 residues long. Germline V lookup: CDR1 SGDLS, CDR2 YYNGEE. Trimming removed 4 bases at V and 4 bases at J, with 18 bases between.

This chain joins TRBV7-2 and TRBJ1-1; 7 bases agree with TRBD1. This CDR3 comprises 14 residues. With V trimmed by 7 bases and J by 4 bases, 9 bases remained unmatched. CDR1 is SGHTA and CDR2 is FQGNSA in the germline V gene. The CDR3 here is CASTGQVVATEAFF. CDR3 nucleotide sequence: TGTGCCAGCACCGGACAGGTTGTCGCCACTGAAGCTTTCTTT.

The chain combines TRBV9 with TRBJ2-7, with a weak D call TRBD1 (6 bases). This CDR3 comprises 15 residues. Germline values: CDR1 SGDLS, CDR2 YYNGEE. Trimming pared 1 base from V and 2 bases from J, leaving 13 bases between. The chain's CDR3 is CASSVSTGSTYEQYF. CDR3 DNA: TGTGCCAGCAGCGTATCGACAGGTTCCACCTACGAGCAGTACTTC.